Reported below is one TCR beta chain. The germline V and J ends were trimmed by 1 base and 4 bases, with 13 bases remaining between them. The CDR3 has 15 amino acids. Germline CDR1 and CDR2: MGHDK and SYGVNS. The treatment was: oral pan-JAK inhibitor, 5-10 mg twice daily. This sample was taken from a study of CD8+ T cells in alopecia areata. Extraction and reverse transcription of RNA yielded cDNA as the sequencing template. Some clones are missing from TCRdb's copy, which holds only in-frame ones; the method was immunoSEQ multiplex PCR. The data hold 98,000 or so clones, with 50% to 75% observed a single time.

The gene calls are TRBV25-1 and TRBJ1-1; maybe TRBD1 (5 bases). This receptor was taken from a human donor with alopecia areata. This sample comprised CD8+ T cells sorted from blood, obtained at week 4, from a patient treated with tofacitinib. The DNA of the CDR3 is TGTGCCAGCAGTGAATGGGGAAGAGGGACCACTGAAGCTTTCTTT. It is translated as CASSEWGRGTTEAFF.